This TCR beta chain was obtained from a study of beta chain features in type 1 diabetes. Study conclusions and caveats: A moderate, significant TCRB CDR3 shortening appeared in type 1 diabetes across four CD4+ subsets. Naive, central memory and regulatory TCRB repertoires appeared more similar among patients than healthy donors. A possible short-template PCR bias applies equally to patients and controls.

The entirety of the isolated RNA underwent reverse transcription, so expressed TCRB transcripts were sequenced. Assay used: immunoSEQ multiplex PCR; TCRdb lists only in-frame clones, some missing. The sample records 500,000 to 650,000 clones, around 12% being singletons. Trimming pared 6 bases from V and 0 bases from J, leaving 14 bases between. Germline CDR1 is SQVTM and CDR2 is ANQGSEA. The CDR3 is 15 amino acids. This clone has a handful of counts. Its antigen is undetermined. The TCR was taken from a man aged 30-40 years with type 1 diabetes. The sequenced sample was naive CD4+ T cells from blood. J is TRBJ1-4 and V is TRBV29-1; TRBD1 is a possible D gene (5 bases). The CDR3 nucleotides are TGCAGCGTCCGGGGGGGGATAGCAACTAATGAAAAACTGTTTTTT. This codes for CSVRGGIATNEKLFF.